Presented here are 9 T cell receptor beta chains from one specimen sequenced in a study of cytomegalovirus exposure and HLA in healthy donors. Repertoires were generated with immunoSEQ multiplex PCR, while TCRdb's copy carries only in-frame clones and drops some. Of 150,000 to 200,000 clones in the sample, around 80% were seen once. Source material: PBMCs. Receptor source: a woman in her twenties or thirties in good health and CMV-seronegative.

This chain joins TRBV30 and TRBJ2-7; D might be TRBD1 (5 bases). V shed 2 bases and J shed 6 bases, with 8 bases lying between them. This CDR3 has 11 amino acids. Germline V gene sequence: CDR1 GTSNPN, CDR2 SVGIG (reference sequence). DNA for the CDR3: TGTGCCTGGAGTCTGGGGCTCGAGCAGTACTTC. This codes for CAWSLGLEQYF.

The chain combines TRBV19 with TRBJ2-7; TRBD1 agrees at 9 bases. Trimming removed 8 bases from V and 3 bases from J; junction bases left unmatched: 8. Looked up from germline, CDR1 is LNHDA and CDR2 is SQIVND (reference sequence). This CDR3 has 14 amino acids. The CDR3 region is CASGGQGQYYEQYF. As DNA, the CDR3 is TGTGCCAGTGGGGGACAGGGCCAATACTACGAGCAGTACTTC.

The table lists this clone with a few counts. The rearrangement links TRBV7-3 to TRBJ2-2, with 7 positions matching TRBD2. Looked up from germline, CDR1 is SGHTA and CDR2 is FQGTGA. J gave up 2 bases and V 5 bases, and 5 bases lay outside the gene matches. The CDR3 loop spans 15 amino acids. Written as DNA, the CDR3 is TGTGCCAGCAGCAATAGCGGGCTAAACACCGGGGAGCTGTTTTTT. This gives the protein CASSNSGLNTGELFF.

The chain couples TRBV7-3 to TRBJ2-2, with 10 bases that match TRBD1. The CDR3 loop spans 15 amino acids. Germline trimming cut 5 bases from V and 6 bases from J; bases unmatched to any gene: 6. Germline V CDR1 and CDR2: SGHTA, FQGTGA. CDR3 amino acids: CASSNRDRGAGELFF. In nucleotides, the CDR3 is TGTGCCAGCAGCAACCGGGACAGGGGCGCCGGGGAGCTGTTTTTT.

The chain combines TRBV7-9 with TRBJ1-5, with D tentatively TRBD1 (5 bases). V lost 5 bases, J lost 3 bases, and 11 bases lay in between. Germline V gene lookup returns CDR1 SEHNR and CDR2 FQNEAQ (reference sequence). This CDR3 spans 14 amino acids. CDR3 in amino acids: CASSPGSYNQPQHF. The CDR3 DNA is TGTGCCAGCAGCCCAGGGTCCTACAATCAGCCCCAGCATTTT. Complete variable domain (other parts from reference TRBV7-9 and TRBJ1-5): DTGVSQNPRHKITKRGQNVTFRCDPISEHNRLYWYRQTLGQGPEFLTYFQNEAQLEKSRLLSDRFSAERPKGSFSTLEIQRTEQGDSAMYLCASSPGSYNQPQHFGDGTRLSIL.

The rearrangement links TRBV19 to TRBJ2-7; 7 bases align to TRBD2. V shed 5 bases, J shed 7 bases, and the junction held 8 bases outside the gene matches. Germline values: CDR1 LNHDA, CDR2 SQIVND (reference sequence). The CDR3 has 13 amino acids. Written as DNA, the CDR3 is TGTGCCAGTAGTCCTAGCGGCCGGAGAGAGCAGTACTTC. This gives the protein CASSPSGRREQYF.

As DNA, the CDR3 is TGTGCCATTACAGGGGTCCTGGGGAACGAGCAGTACTTC. This sequence encodes CAITGVLGNEQYF. The V gene is TRBV10-3, the J gene TRBJ2-7, with 7 bases matching TRBD1. Germline V gene lookup returns CDR1 ENHRY and CDR2 SYGVKD. The CDR3 extends over 13 amino acids. With V trimmed by 9 bases and J by 5 bases, 10 bases remained unmatched.

The chain combines TRBV5-5 with TRBJ1-1, with a tentative D call TRBD1 (6 bases). The germline CDR1 and CDR2 sequences are SGHKS and YYEKEE (reference sequence). The CDR3 totals 14 residues. The V and J ends lost 4 bases and 1 base respectively, with 11 bases between them. CDR3 DNA: TGTGCCAGCAGCCCACAGGGCCGGAACACTGAAGCTTTCTTT. Residues: CASSPQGRNTEAFF. The full variable domain, with the rest looked up from reference TRBV5-5 and TRBJ1-1, is DAGVTQSPTHLIKTRGQQVTLRCSPISGHKSVSWYQQVLGQGPQFIFQYYEKEERGRGNFPDRFSARQFPNYSSELNVNALLLGDSALYLCASSPQGRNTEAFFGQGTRLTVV.

The chain is built from TRBV19 and TRBJ2-2, with a possible D match to TRBD1 (6 bases). Trimming stripped 4 bases from V and 3 bases from J, with 15 bases between. This CDR3 is 16 amino acids long. Germline V gene data show CDR1 as LNHDA and CDR2 as SQIVND (reference sequence). The CDR3 DNA sequence: TGTGCCAGTAGTAGAGACAGGATAACTCACACCGGGGAGCTGTTTTTT. Translated: CASSRDRITHTGELFF.